These T cell receptor beta chains were read from a single sample in a study of blood T cell repertoires in COVID-19. The method was immunoSEQ multiplex PCR; TCRdb's version includes in-frame clones alone and lacks a portion of them. The top ten clones hold around 0.9% of a sample with a few hundred thousand clones, 70% to 90% of them seen once. The source material was PBMCs or T cells enriched from blood (not recorded which). The receptors originated from a woman aged 30 to 39 who had recovered from COVID-19. Each CDR3 is given with its conserved first and last residue. Fields, in order: D gene, V gene, J gene, clone size, CDR3 DNA, CDR3 protein. The D gene is left open where the match is weak. The size field is filled for only some rows; it gives once, few, many or a size class.

d_gene: .; v_gene: TRBV11-2; j_gene: TRBJ2-2; abundance: .; CDR3nt: TGTGCCAGCAGCGTATTAAAGGGGGACACCGGGGAGCTGTTTTTT; CDR3aa: CASSVLKGDTGELFF
d_gene: .; v_gene: TRBV5-1; j_gene: TRBJ2-1; abundance: .; CDR3nt: TGCGCCAGCAGCTTGGTAACGGGGTCAGTATACAATGAGCAGTTCTTC; CDR3aa: CASSLVTGSVYNEQFF
d_gene: TRBD1; v_gene: TRBV2; j_gene: TRBJ1-4; abundance: .; CDR3nt: TGTGCCAGCAGCGCTACAGGGGGCAGTTCTAATGAAAAACTGTTTTTT; CDR3aa: CASSATGGSSNEKLFF
d_gene: TRBD1; v_gene: TRBV4-3; j_gene: TRBJ1-3; abundance: .; CDR3nt: TGCGCCAGCAGCCAAGACAGGGGGCGCGGAAACACCATATATTTT; CDR3aa: CASSQDRGRGNTIYF
d_gene: TRBD2; v_gene: TRBV4-1; j_gene: TRBJ2-5; abundance: .; CDR3nt: TGCGCCAGCAGCCAAGATCTTCGGGGGGAACAAGAGACCCAGTACTTC; CDR3aa: CASSQDLRGEQETQYF
d_gene: .; v_gene: TRBV3-1/TRBV3-2; j_gene: TRBJ1-1; abundance: .; CDR3nt: TGTGCCAGCAGCCAGGCCAGGACTTCGGACACTGAAGCTTTCTTT; CDR3aa: CASSQARTSDTEAFF
d_gene: .; v_gene: TRBV5-1; j_gene: TRBJ2-2; abundance: .; CDR3nt: TGCGCCAGCAGCTTGGCGGGTAACACCGGGGAGCTGTTTTTT; CDR3aa: CASSLAGNTGELFF
d_gene: .; v_gene: TRBV28; j_gene: TRBJ2-2; abundance: .; CDR3nt: TGTGCCAGCAGCCTTCCGGGGTCTCACACCGGGGAGCTGTTTTTT; CDR3aa: CASSLPGSHTGELFF
d_gene: .; v_gene: TRBV29-1; j_gene: TRBJ1-2; abundance: .; CDR3nt: TGCAGCGTTCTAAGGTCCATGAATAGCCCCTCCTATGGCTACACCTTC; CDR3aa: CSVLRSMNSPSYGYTF
d_gene: TRBD2; v_gene: TRBV9; j_gene: TRBJ2-1; abundance: .; CDR3nt: TGTGCCAGCAGCACCACGACGGGACTAGCGAAATACAATGAGCAGTTCTTC; CDR3aa: CASSTTTGLAKYNEQFF
d_gene: .; v_gene: TRBV30; j_gene: TRBJ1-2; abundance: .; CDR3nt: TGTGCCTGGAGTAGAGGGGAGGGAGGCTACACCTTC; CDR3aa: CAWSRGEGGYTF
d_gene: .; v_gene: TRBV6-1; j_gene: TRBJ1-4; abundance: .; CDR3nt: TGTGCCAGCAGTGAGGGGACATCCAGTGAAAAACTGTTTTTT; CDR3aa: CASSEGTSSEKLFF
d_gene: TRBD2; v_gene: TRBV20-1; j_gene: TRBJ2-1; abundance: .; CDR3nt: TGCAGTGCTAGTGTTCCTTCTAGACTAGCGCCGTACAATGAGCAGTTCTTC; CDR3aa: CSASVPSRLAPYNEQFF
d_gene: TRBD1; v_gene: TRBV6-5; j_gene: TRBJ1-6; abundance: .; CDR3nt: TGTGCCAGCAGTAAGACAGGGGGCAATTCACCCCTCCACTTT; CDR3aa: CASSKTGGNSPLHF
d_gene: .; v_gene: TRBV6-5; j_gene: TRBJ2-3; abundance: .; CDR3nt: TGTGCCAGCAGTTACGAGGGCGCAGGCACAGATACGCAGTATTTT; CDR3aa: CASSYEGAGTDTQYF
d_gene: TRBD2; v_gene: TRBV2; j_gene: TRBJ2-5; abundance: .; CDR3nt: TGTGCCAGCAGCGACTCGGGACTAGCGGGAGTGGGAAAGACCCAGTACTTC; CDR3aa: CASSDSGLAGVGKTQYF
d_gene: .; v_gene: TRBV2; j_gene: TRBJ1-2; abundance: .; CDR3nt: TGTGCCAGCAGTGCCAGGGGCGATCTCTATGGCTACACCTTC; CDR3aa: CASSARGDLYGYTF
d_gene: .; v_gene: TRBV6-5; j_gene: TRBJ2-1; abundance: .; CDR3nt: TGTGCCAGCAGTTCAAACAGTTACAATGAGCAGTTCTTC; CDR3aa: CASSSNSYNEQFF
d_gene: TRBD2; v_gene: TRBV7-2; j_gene: TRBJ2-3; abundance: .; CDR3nt: TGTGCCAGCAGCTTAGCTGGGACTAGCGGGGCAGATACGCAGTATTTT; CDR3aa: CASSLAGTSGADTQYF
d_gene: .; v_gene: TRBV28; j_gene: TRBJ1-1; abundance: .; CDR3nt: TGTGCCAGCAGTACTACGACTGAAGCTTTCTTT; CDR3aa: CASSTTTEAFF
d_gene: .; v_gene: TRBV5-4; j_gene: TRBJ1-1; abundance: once; CDR3nt: TGTGCCAGCTTCGCTTACGGCACTGAAGCTTTCTTT; CDR3aa: CASFAYGTEAFF
d_gene: TRBD1; v_gene: TRBV27; j_gene: TRBJ2-7; abundance: .; CDR3nt: TGTGCCAGCAGTTTGGGGGCGGGACAGGCCTATAAGCAGTACTTC; CDR3aa: CASSLGAGQAYKQYF
d_gene: TRBD1; v_gene: TRBV28; j_gene: TRBJ1-1; abundance: .; CDR3nt: TGTGCCAGCAGTTTTATAGGGGGCCAGTACACTGAAGCTTTCTTT; CDR3aa: CASSFIGGQYTEAFF
d_gene: TRBD1; v_gene: TRBV9; j_gene: TRBJ2-2; abundance: .; CDR3nt: TGTGCCAGCAGCGTGACCAGGGGGCCTGGAACCGGGGAGCTGTTTTTT; CDR3aa: CASSVTRGPGTGELFF
d_gene: .; v_gene: TRBV12-3/TRBV12-4; j_gene: TRBJ1-1; abundance: .; CDR3nt: TGTGCCAGCAGGCAGGATACTGAAGCTTTCTTT; CDR3aa: CASRQDTEAFF
d_gene: TRBD1; v_gene: TRBV27; j_gene: TRBJ1-5; abundance: once; CDR3nt: TGTGCCAGCAAACAGGGGGCTAGCAATCAGCCCCAGCATTTT; CDR3aa: CASKQGASNQPQHF
d_gene: .; v_gene: TRBV19; j_gene: TRBJ1-1; abundance: .; CDR3nt: TGTGCCAGTAGTATTAAGGGGTTCACTGAAGCTTTCTTT; CDR3aa: CASSIKGFTEAFF
d_gene: .; v_gene: TRBV7-3; j_gene: TRBJ1-1; abundance: .; CDR3nt: TGTGCCAGCAGCGCGGACACTGTCACTGAAGCTTTCTTT; CDR3aa: CASSADTVTEAFF
d_gene: .; v_gene: TRBV15; j_gene: TRBJ1-2; abundance: once; CDR3nt: TGTGCCACCAGCAGAGAGGATAAGCGAGGTGGCTACACCTTC; CDR3aa: CATSREDKRGGYTF
d_gene: .; v_gene: TRBV5-6; j_gene: TRBJ2-3; abundance: .; CDR3nt: TGTGCCAGCAGCTTTTGGGGGGGCAGCACAGATACGCAGTATTTT; CDR3aa: CASSFWGGSTDTQYF
d_gene: .; v_gene: TRBV9; j_gene: TRBJ1-1; abundance: .; CDR3nt: TGTGCCAGCAGCCCCCGAGGGGGACCGAACACTGAAGCTTTCTTT; CDR3aa: CASSPRGGPNTEAFF
d_gene: TRBD1; v_gene: TRBV2; j_gene: TRBJ1-2; abundance: once; CDR3nt: TGTGCCAGCAGCGGAGATAGGACAGGGCTTTTTTCGGGCTACACCTTC; CDR3aa: CASSGDRTGLFSGYTF
d_gene: TRBD1; v_gene: TRBV5-1; j_gene: TRBJ1-3; abundance: few; CDR3nt: TGCGCCAGCAGCTTGGCAGGACAGGCCTCTGGAAACACCATATATTTT; CDR3aa: CASSLAGQASGNTIYF
d_gene: .; v_gene: TRBV6-1; j_gene: TRBJ1-2; abundance: .; CDR3nt: TGTGCCAGCAGTGAGGGTACAGTCTTCCTACAAAGCTATGGCTACACCTTC; CDR3aa: CASSEGTVFLQSYGYTF
d_gene: .; v_gene: TRBV25-1; j_gene: TRBJ1-1; abundance: .; CDR3nt: TGTGCCAGCAGTGAAGGAGAGGGTTGGTGGGCTTTCTTT; CDR3aa: CASSEGEGWWAFF
d_gene: TRBD1; v_gene: TRBV6-5; j_gene: TRBJ2-2; abundance: .; CDR3nt: TGTGCCAGCAGACGGACAGGGGGCACCGGGGAGCTGTTTTTT; CDR3aa: CASRRTGGTGELFF
d_gene: TRBD1; v_gene: TRBV30; j_gene: TRBJ1-2; abundance: .; CDR3nt: TGTGCCTGGAGTACAGGACAGGGGGCGGTTGGCTACACCTTC; CDR3aa: CAWSTGQGAVGYTF
d_gene: .; v_gene: TRBV15; j_gene: TRBJ1-2; abundance: .; CDR3nt: TGTGCCACCAGCACACGGGAGGACTATGGCTACACCTTC; CDR3aa: CATSTREDYGYTF
d_gene: .; v_gene: TRBV30; j_gene: TRBJ1-6; abundance: .; CDR3nt: TGTGCCTGGAGTCAGGGGTCCCTTATTCGCCTCCACTTT; CDR3aa: CAWSQGSLIRLHF
d_gene: .; v_gene: TRBV5-6; j_gene: TRBJ1-2; abundance: .; CDR3nt: TGTGCCAGCAGCTTTTCTCTACGGGGCGGGGGACCTAACTATGGCTACACCTTC; CDR3aa: CASSFSLRGGGPNYGYTF
d_gene: TRBD2; v_gene: TRBV24-1; j_gene: TRBJ2-1; abundance: .; CDR3nt: TGTGCCACCAGTGATCGCACCCGAACTAGCGGGCTAGCGATGAATGAGCAGTTCTTC; CDR3aa: CATSDRTRTSGLAMNEQFF